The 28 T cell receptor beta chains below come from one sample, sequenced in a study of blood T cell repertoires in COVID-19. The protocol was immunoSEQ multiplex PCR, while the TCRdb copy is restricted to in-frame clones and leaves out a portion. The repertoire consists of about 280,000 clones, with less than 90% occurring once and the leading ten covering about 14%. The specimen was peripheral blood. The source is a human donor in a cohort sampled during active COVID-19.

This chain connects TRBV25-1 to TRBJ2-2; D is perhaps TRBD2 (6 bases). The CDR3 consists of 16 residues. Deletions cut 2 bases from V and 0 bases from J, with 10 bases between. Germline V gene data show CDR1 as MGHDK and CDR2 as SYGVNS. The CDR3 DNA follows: TGTGCCAGCAGTGAAAGAGGCGGGGCGAACACCGGGGAGCTGTTTTTT. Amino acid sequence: CASSERGGANTGELFF.

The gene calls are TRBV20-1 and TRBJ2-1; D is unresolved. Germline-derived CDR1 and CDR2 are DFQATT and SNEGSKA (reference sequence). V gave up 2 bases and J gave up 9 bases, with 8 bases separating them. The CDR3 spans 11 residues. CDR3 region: CSARSRGEQFF. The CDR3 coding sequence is TGCAGTGCTAGATCCAGAGGTGAGCAGTTCTTC.

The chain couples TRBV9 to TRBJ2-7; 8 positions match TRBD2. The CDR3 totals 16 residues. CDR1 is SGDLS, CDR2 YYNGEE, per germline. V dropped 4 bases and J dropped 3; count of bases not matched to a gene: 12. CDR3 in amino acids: CASSHPGGLAGYEQYF. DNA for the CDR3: TGTGCCAGCAGCCATCCCGGGGGGCTAGCGGGCTACGAGCAGTACTTC.

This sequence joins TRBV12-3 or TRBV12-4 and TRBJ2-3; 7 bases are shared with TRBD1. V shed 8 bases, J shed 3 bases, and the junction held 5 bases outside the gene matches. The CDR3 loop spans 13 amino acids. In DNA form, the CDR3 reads TGTGCCAGCCTTGAACAGGGGACAGATACGCAGTATTTT. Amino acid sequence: CASLEQGTDTQYF.

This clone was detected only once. The CDR3 DNA reads TGTGCCAGCATCCAGACAGGGGCTAACTATGGCTACACCTTC. This sequence encodes CASIQTGANYGYTF. The rearrangement joins TRBV2 to TRBJ1-2; 8 nucleotides agree with TRBD1. Germline V gives CDR1 SNHLY, CDR2 FYNNEI. There are 14 residues in the CDR3. Germline trimming cut 7 bases from V and 0 bases from J; bases unmatched to any gene: 4.

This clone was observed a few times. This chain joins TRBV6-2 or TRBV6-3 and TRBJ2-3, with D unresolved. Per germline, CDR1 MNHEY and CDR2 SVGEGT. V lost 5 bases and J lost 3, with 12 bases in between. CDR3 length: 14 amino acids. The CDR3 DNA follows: TGTGCCAGCAGTACCCCCTTCGGGACAGATACGCAGTATTTT. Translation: CASSTPFGTDTQYF.

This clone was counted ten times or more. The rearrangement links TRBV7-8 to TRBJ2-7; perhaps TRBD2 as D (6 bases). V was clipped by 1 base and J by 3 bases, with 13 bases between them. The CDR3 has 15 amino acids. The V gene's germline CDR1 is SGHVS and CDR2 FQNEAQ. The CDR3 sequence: CASSLVGGTSYEQYF. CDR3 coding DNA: TGTGCCAGCAGCTTAGTCGGCGGGACCAGCTACGAGCAGTACTTC.

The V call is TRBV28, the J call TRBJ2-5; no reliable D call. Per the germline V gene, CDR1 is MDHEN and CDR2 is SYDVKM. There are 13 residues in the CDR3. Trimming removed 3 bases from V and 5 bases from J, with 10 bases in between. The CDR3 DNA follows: TGTGCCAGCAGTTTCCCCCCCGTGGAGACCCAGTACTTC. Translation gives CASSFPPVETQYF.

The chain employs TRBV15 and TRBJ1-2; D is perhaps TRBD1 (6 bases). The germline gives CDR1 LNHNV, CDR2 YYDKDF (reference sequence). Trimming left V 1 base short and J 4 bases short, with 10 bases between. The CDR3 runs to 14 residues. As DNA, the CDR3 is TGTGCCACCAGCAGAGCAGGGGCTGGCTATGGCTACACCTTC. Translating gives CATSRAGAGYGYTF. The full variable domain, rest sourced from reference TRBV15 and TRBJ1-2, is DAMVIQNPRYQVTQFGKPVTLSCSQTLNHNVMYWYQQKSSQAPKLLFHYYDKDFNNEADTPDNFQSRRPNTSFCFLDIRSPGLGDTAMYLCATSRAGAGYGYTFGSGTRLTVV.

Written as DNA, the CDR3 is TGTGCCAGCAGCTTGGAGGACAGGGGGCGAGGGGCTTTCTTT. Amino acid sequence: CASSLEDRGRGAFF. The chain couples TRBV5-5 to TRBJ1-1; TRBD1 aligns across 11 bases. Germline assignment: CDR1 SGHKS and CDR2 YYEKEE (reference sequence). Trimming cost V 0 bases and J 11 bases; bases outside gene matches: 6. The CDR3 is 14 residues long.

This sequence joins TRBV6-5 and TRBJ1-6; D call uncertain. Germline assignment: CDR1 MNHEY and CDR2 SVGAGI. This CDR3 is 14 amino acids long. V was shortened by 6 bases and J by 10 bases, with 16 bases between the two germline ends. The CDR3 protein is CASSLRPGASPLHF. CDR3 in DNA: TGTGCCAGCAGCCTAAGGCCGGGAGCCTCACCCCTCCACTTT.

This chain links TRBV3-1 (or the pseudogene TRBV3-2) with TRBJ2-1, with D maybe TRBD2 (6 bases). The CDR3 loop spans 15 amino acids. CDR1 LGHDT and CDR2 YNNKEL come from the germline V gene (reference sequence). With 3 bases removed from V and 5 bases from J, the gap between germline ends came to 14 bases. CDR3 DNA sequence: TGTGCCAGCAGCCATTCGGGGGTGTGGGACAATGAGCAGTTCTTC. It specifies CASSHSGVWDNEQFF.

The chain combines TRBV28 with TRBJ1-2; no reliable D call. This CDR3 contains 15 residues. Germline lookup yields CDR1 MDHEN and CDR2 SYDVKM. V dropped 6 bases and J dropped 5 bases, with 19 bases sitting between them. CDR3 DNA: TGTGCCAGCAGCCCGACCCCTCCACACAGATATGGCTACACCTTC. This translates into CASSPTPPHRYGYTF.

CDR3 in DNA: TGCGCCAGCAGCTTGGGGGACAGCTCAACTAATGAAAAACTGTTTTTT. It yields the protein CASSLGDSSTNEKLFF. The V call is TRBV5-1, the J call TRBJ1-4; 7 bases agree with TRBD1. The germline gives CDR1 SGHRS, CDR2 YFSETQ. The CDR3 loop spans 16 amino acids. V was clipped by 0 bases and J by 0 bases; unmatched bases: 2.

The CDR3 loop reads CASSSEQGGSYNEQFF. The CDR3 DNA reads TGCGCCAGCAGCTCGGAACAGGGGGGCTCCTACAATGAGCAGTTCTTC. The V gene is TRBV5-1, the J gene TRBJ2-1; 8 nucleotides align to TRBD1. The V gene end was trimmed by 3 bases and the J gene end by 0 bases; junction bases not matched to a gene: 5. Germline CDR1 reads SGHRS; CDR2 reads YFSETQ. The CDR3 spans 16 residues.

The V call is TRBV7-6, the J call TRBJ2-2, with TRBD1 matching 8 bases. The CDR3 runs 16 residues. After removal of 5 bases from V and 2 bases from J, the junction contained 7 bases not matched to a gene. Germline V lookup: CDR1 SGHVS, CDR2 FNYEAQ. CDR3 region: CASSREGQVNTGELFF. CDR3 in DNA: TGTGCCAGCAGCCGCGAGGGACAGGTTAACACCGGGGAGCTGTTTTTT.

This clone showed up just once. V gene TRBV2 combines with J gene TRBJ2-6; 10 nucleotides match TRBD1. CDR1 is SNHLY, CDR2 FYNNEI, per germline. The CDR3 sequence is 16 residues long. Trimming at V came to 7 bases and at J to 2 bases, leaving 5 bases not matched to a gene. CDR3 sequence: CASKGTGETGANVLTF. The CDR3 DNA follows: TGTGCCAGCAAGGGGACAGGGGAAACTGGGGCCAACGTCCTGACTTTC.

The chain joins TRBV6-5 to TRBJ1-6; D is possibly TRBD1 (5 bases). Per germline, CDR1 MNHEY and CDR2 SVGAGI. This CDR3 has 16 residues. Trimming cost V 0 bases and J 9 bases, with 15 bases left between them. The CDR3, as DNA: TGTGCCAGCAGTTACTCCCGACCTATTGGGGCTTCACCCCTCCACTTT. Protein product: CASSYSRPIGASPLHF.

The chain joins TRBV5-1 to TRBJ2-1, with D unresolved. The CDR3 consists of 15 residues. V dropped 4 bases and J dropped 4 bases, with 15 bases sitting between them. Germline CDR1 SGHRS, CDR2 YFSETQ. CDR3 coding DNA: TGCGCCAGCAGCCCCCTCTCCAGAAATTACAATGAGCAGTTCTTC. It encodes CASSPLSRNYNEQFF. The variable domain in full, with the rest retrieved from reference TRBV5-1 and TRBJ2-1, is KAGVTQTPRYLIKTRGQQVTLSCSPISGHRSVSWYQQTPGQGLQFLFEYFSETQRNKGNFPGRFSGRQFSNSRSEMNVSTLELGDSALYLCASSPLSRNYNEQFFGPGTRLTVL.

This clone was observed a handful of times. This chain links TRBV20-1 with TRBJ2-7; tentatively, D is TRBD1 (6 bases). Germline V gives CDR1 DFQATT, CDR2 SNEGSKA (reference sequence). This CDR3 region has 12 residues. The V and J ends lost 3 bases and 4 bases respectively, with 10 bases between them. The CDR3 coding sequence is TGCAGTGCTAGTGGCCAGGGGTACGAGCAGTACTTC. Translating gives CSASGQGYEQYF.

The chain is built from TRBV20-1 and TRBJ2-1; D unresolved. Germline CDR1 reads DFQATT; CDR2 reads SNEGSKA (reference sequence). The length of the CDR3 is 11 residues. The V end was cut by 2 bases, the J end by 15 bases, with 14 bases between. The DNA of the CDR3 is TGCAGTGCTAGATGGTCCCGGTCCCGGTTCTTC. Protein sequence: CSARWSRSRFF.

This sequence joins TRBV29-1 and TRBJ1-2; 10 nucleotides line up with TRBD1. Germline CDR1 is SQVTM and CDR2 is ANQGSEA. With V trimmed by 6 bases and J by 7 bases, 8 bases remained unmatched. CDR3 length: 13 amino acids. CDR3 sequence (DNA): TGCAGCGTGGGGGACAGGGGAAGGAGTGGCTACACCTTC. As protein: CSVGDRGRSGYTF.

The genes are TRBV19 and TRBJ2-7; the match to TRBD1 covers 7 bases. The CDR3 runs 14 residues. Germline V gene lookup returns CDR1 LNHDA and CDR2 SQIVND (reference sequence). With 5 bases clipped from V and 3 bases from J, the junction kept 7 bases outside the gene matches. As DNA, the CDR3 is TGTGCCAGTAGTGTCCGGGACAGATACTACGAGCAGTACTTC. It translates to CASSVRDRYYEQYF.

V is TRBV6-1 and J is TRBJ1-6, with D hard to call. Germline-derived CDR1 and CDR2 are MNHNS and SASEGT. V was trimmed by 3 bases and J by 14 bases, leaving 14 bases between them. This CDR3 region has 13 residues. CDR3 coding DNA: TGTGCCAGCAGTGAGGCGGTCTCCGCGTCCCTCCACTTT. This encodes CASSEAVSASLHF.

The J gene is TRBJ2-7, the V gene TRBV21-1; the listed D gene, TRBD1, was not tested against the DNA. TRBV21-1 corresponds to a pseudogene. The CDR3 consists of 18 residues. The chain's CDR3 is CASSTRRRQGDRAYEQYF. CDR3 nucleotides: TGTGCCAGCAGCACCCGTAGGCGTCAGGGCGATAGGGCCTACGAGCAGTACTTC.

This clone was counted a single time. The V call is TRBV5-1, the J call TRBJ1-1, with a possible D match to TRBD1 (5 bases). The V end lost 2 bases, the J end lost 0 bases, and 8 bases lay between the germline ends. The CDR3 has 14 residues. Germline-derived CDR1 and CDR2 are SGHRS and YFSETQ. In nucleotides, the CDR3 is TGCGCCAGCAGCTTAACAGGCATGAACACTGAAGCTTTCTTT. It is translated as CASSLTGMNTEAFF.

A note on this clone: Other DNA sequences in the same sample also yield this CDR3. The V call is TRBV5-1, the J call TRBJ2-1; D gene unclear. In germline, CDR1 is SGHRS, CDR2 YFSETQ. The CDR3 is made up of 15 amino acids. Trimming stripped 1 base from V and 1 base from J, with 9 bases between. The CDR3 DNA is TGCGCCAGCAGCTTGTCGAGCTTGTCCTACAATGAGCAGTTCTTC. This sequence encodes CASSLSSLSYNEQFF.

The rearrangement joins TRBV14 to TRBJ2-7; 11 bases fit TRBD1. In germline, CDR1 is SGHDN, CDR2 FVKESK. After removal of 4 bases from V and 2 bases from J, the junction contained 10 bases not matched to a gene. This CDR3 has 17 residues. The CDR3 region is CASSPQDRGLPAYEQYF. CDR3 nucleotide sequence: TGTGCCAGCAGCCCCCAGGACAGGGGGCTACCGGCCTACGAGCAGTACTTC.